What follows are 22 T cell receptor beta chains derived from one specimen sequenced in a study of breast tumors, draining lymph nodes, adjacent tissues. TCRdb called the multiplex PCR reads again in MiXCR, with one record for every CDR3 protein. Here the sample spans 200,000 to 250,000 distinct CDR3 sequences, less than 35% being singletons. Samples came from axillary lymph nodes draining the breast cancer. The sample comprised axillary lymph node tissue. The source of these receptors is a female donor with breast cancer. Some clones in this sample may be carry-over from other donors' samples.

CDR3 nucleotides: TGTGCCAGTAGTAGGAGACTAGGGGGTGAGACCCAGTACTTC. Translating it yields CASSRRLGGETQYF. V is TRBV19 and J is TRBJ2-5; perhaps D is TRBD1 or TRBD2 (6 bases each). Germline CDR1 LNHDA, CDR2 SQIVND (reference sequence). V was clipped by 4 bases and J by 5 bases, with 14 bases between them. This CDR3 is built from 14 residues.

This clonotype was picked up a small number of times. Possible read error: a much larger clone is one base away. The CDR3 spells CSASGQGWGSTF. The CDR3 nucleotides are TGCAGTGCTAGTGGGCAGGGGTGGGGCTCCACCTTC. The chain combines TRBV20-1 with TRBJ1-2, with a possible D match to TRBD1 (6 bases). Germline loops: CDR1 DFQATT, CDR2 SNEGSKA (reference sequence). The CDR3 runs 12 residues.

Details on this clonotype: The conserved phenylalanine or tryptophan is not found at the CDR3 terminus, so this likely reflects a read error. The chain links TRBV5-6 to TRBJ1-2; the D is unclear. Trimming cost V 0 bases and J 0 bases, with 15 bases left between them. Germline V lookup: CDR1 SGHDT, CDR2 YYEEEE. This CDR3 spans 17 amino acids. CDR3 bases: TGTGCCAGCAGCTTGGGATGGGCGGCCAAAGCTAACTATGGCTACACCGTC. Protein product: CASSLGWAAKANYGYTV.

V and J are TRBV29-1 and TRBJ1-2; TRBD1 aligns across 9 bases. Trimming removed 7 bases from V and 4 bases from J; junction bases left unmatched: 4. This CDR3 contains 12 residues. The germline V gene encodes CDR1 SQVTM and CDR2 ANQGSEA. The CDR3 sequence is CSADRGVYGYTF. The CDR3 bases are TGCAGCGCCGACAGGGGGGTCTATGGCTACACCTTC.

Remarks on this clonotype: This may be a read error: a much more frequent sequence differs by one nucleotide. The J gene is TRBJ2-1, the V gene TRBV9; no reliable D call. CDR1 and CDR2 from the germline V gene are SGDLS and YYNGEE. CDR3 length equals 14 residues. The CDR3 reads CASSPDISRNEQSF. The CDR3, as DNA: TGTGCCAGCAGCCCCGACATCTCTCGCAATGAGCAGTCCTTC. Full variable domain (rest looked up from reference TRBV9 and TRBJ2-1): DSGVTQTPKHLITATGQRVTLRCSPRSGDLSVYWYQQSLDQGLQFLIQYYNGEERAKGNILERFSAQQFPDLHSELNLSSLELGDSALYFCASSPDISRNEQSFGPGTRLTVL.

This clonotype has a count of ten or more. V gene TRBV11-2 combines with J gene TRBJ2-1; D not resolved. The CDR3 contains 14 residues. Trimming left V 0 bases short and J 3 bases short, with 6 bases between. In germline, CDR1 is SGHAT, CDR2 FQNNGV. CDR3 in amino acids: CASSLDINYNEQFF. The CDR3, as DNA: TGTGCCAGCAGCTTAGATATTAACTACAATGAGCAGTTCTTC.

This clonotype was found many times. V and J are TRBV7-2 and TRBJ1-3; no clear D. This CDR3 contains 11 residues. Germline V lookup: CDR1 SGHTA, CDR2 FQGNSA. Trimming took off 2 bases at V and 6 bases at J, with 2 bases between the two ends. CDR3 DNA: TGTGCCAGCAGCTTACTAAACACCATATATTTT. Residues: CASSLLNTIYF. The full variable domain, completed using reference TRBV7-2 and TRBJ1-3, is GAGVSQSPSNKVTEKGKDVELRCDPISGHTALYWYRQSLGQGLEFLIYFQGNSAPDKSGLPSDRFSAERTGGSVSTLTIQRTQQEDSAVYLCASSLLNTIYFGEGSWLTVV.

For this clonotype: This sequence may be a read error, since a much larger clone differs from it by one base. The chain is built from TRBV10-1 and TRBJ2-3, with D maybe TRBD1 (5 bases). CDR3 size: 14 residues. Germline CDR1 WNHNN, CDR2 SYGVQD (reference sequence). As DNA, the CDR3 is TGCGCCGGCAGTGACGGGCAGGGCCTGGATACGCAGTATTTT. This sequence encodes CAGSDGQGLDTQYF.

CDR3 protein: CASSTQGSLTYEQYF. CDR3 nucleotide sequence: TGTGCCAGCAGTACCCAGGGGTCCCTTACCTACGAGCAGTACTTC. This chain links TRBV28 with TRBJ2-7; perhaps TRBD1 as D (6 bases). CDR1 MDHEN and CDR2 SYDVKM come from the germline V gene. Trimming left V 5 bases short and J 2 bases short, with 16 bases between. The CDR3 is made up of 15 amino acids.

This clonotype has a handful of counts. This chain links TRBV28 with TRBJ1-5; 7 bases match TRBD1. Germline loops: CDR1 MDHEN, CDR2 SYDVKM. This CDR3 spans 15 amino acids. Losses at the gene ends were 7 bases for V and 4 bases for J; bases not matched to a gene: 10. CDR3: CASNPRMGQNQPQHF. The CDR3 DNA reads TGTGCCAGCAACCCCAGAATGGGACAGAATCAGCCCCAGCATTTT.

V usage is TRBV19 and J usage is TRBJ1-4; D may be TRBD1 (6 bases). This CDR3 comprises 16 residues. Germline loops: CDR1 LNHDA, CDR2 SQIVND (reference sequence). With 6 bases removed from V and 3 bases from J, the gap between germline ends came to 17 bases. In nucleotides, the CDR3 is TGTGCCAGTAGGACCACAGGGATGTTGGCTAATGAAAAACTGTTTTTT. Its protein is CASRTTGMLANEKLFF. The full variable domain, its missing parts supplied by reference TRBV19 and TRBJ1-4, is DGGITQSPKYLFRKEGQNVTLSCEQNLNHDAMYWYRQDPGQGLRLIYYSQIVNDFQKGDIAEGYSVSREKKESFPLTVTSAQKNPTAFYLCASRTTGMLANEKLFFGSGTQLSVL.

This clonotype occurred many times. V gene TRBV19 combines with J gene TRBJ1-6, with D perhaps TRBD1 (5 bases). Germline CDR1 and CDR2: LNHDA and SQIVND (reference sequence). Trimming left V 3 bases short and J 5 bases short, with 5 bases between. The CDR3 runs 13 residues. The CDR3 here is CASSMTDNSPLHF. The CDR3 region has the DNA TGTGCCAGTAGTATGACAGATAATTCACCCCTCCACTTT.

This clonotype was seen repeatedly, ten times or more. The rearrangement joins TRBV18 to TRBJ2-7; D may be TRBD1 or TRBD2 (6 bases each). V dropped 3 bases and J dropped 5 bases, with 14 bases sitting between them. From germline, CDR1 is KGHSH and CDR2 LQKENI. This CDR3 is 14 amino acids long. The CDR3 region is CASSPQGRLNEQYF. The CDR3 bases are TGTGCCAGCTCACCGCAGGGGAGGTTGAACGAGCAGTACTTC.

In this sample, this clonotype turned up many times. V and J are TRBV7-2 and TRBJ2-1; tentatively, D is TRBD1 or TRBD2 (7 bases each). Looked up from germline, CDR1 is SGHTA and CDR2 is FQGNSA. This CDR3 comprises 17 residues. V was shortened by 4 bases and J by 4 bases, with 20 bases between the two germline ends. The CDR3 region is CASSSGGGQQVYNEQFF. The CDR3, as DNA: TGTGCCAGCAGCTCCGGCGGGGGACAGCAAGTTTACAATGAGCAGTTCTTC.

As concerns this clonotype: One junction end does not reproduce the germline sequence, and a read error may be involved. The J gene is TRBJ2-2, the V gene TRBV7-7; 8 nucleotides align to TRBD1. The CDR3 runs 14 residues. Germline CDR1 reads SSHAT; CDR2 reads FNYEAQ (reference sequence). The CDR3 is CASSLKQGEGELFF. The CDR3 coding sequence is TGTGCTAGCAGCTTAAAACAGGGGGAAGGGGAGCTGTTTTTT. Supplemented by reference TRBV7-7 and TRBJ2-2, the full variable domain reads GAGVSQSPRYKVTKRGQDVTLRCDPISSHATLYWYQQALGQGPEFLTYFNYEAQPDKSGLPSDRFSAERPEGSISTLTIQRTEQRDSAMYRCASSLKQGEGELFFGEGSRLTVL.

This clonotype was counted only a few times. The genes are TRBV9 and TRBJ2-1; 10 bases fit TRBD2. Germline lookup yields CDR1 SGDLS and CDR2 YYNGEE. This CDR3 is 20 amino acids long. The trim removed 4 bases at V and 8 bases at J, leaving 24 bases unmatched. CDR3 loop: CASSQDPTSGTSDTDYEQFF. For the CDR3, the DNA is TGTGCCAGCAGCCAAGACCCCACCTCCGGGACTAGCGACACAGACTATGAGCAGTTCTTC.

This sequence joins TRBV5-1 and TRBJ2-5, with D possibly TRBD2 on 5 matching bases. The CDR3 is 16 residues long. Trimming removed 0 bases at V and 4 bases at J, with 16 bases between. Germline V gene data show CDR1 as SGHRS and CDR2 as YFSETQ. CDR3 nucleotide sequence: TGCGCCAGCAGCTTGGGGGCGCGGGTCACCCCAGAGACCCAGTACTTC. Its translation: CASSLGARVTPETQYF.

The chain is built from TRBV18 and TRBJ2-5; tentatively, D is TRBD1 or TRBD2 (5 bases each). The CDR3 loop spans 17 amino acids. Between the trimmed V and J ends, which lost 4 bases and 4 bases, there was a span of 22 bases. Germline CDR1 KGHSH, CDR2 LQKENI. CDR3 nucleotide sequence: TGTGCCAGCTCACGAATTATGGCAGCGAGGGACCGAGAGACCCAGTACTTC. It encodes CASSRIMAARDRETQYF.

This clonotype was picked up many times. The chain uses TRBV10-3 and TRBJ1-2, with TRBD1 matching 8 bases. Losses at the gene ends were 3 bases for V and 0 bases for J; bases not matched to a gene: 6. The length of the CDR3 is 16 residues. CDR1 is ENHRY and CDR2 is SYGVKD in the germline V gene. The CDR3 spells CAISDLGTGANYGYTF. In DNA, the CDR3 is TGTGCCATCAGTGACCTTGGGACAGGAGCTAACTATGGCTACACCTTC.

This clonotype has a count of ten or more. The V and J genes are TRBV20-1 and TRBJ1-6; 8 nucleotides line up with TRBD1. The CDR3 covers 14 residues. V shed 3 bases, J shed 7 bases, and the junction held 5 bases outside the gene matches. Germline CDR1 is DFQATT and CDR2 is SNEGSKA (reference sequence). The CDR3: CSARQRTGNSPLHF. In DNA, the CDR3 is TGCAGTGCTAGGCAAAGGACAGGGAATTCACCCCTCCACTTT.

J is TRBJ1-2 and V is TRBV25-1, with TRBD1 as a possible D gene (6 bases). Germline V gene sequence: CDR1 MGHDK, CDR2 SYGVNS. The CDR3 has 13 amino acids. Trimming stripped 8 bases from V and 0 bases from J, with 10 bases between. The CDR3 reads CASPGASNYGYTF. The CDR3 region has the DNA TGTGCCAGCCCAGGGGCCTCTAACTATGGCTACACCTTC.

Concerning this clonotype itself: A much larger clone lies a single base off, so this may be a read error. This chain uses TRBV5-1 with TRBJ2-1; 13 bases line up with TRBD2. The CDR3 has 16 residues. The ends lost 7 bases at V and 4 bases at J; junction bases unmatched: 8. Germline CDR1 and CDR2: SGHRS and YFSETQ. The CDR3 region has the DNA TGCGCCAGCGGCTCACCACTAGCGGGAGGGTACAATGAGCAGTTCTTC. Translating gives CASGSPLAGGYNEQFF.